The 31 T cell receptor beta chains listed next were all sequenced from one sample in a study of blood T cells in healthy people across ages. Next came a second PCR, run for about 7 to 12 cycles, which used a sample-barcoded 5' primer along with a J-beta primer mix. One entry per CDR3 protein results from TCRdb running MiXCR on the 5' RACE reads. The sample has 750,000 to 1,000,000 distinct CDR3 sequences; just under 30% are singletons. These data were also reused for a study on T cells of mothers and their children.

The sample was blood. The receptors were sampled from a woman aged 40 to 50 in good health.

There are many counts of this clonotype. The chain links TRBV6-5 to TRBJ1-2; 7 nucleotides align to TRBD1. This CDR3 has 16 amino acids. V dropped 6 bases and J dropped 2; count of bases not matched to a gene: 12. Germline CDR1 reads MNHEY; CDR2 reads SVGAGI. In nucleotides, the CDR3 is TGTGCCAGCAGCGGGATACGGGACAGACGAAACTATGGCTACACCTTC. Amino acid sequence: CASSGIRDRRNYGYTF.

This clonotype appeared a single time. One base away lies a much larger clone, so this may be a sequencing read error. This chain joins TRBV7-2 and TRBJ1-4; D gene unclear. The CDR3 totals 14 residues. Germline values: CDR1 SGHTA, CDR2 FQGNSA. Deletions cut 2 bases from V and 4 bases from J, with 8 bases between. The CDR3 loop reads CASSLLGYNEKLFF. The CDR3 DNA sequence: TGTGCCAGCAGCTTACTGGGTTATAATGAAAAACTGTTTTTT.

This clonotype was seen a single time. Sequence at one end of the junction differs from germline and may be a read error. V and J are TRBV5-1 and TRBJ1-4; no definite D call. There are 14 residues in the CDR3. The germline V gene has CDR1 SGHRS and CDR2 YFSETQ. For the CDR3, the DNA is TGCGCCAGCAGCTTGGTAGCGGCTAATGAAGAACTGTTTTTT. This gives the protein CASSLVAANEELFF.

This clonotype was seen repeatedly, ten times or more. The rearrangement uses TRBV7-2 and TRBJ2-1, with TRBD2 matching 8 bases. Trimming took 1 base from V and 0 from J; bases not matched to a gene: 2. The CDR3 is 16 residues long. CDR1 is SGHTA, CDR2 FQGNSA, per germline. CDR3 sequence: CASSLGGGFSYNEQFF. CDR3 bases: TGTGCCAGCAGCTTAGGCGGGGGGTTCTCCTACAATGAGCAGTTCTTC.

The chain is built from TRBV28 and TRBJ1-1; 9 nucleotides align to TRBD1. CDR3 size: 12 residues. After removal of 6 bases from V and 9 bases from J, the junction contained 5 bases not matched to a gene. Looked up from germline, CDR1 is MDHEN and CDR2 is SYDVKM. The CDR3 reads CASRSGQGQAFF. The CDR3 nucleotides are TGTGCCAGCAGATCCGGACAGGGGCAAGCTTTCTTT. Based on the CDR3 plus reference TRBV28 and TRBJ1-1, the full variable domain is DVKVTQSSRYLVKRTGEKVFLECVQDMDHENMFWYRQDPGLGLRLIYFSYDVKMKEKGDIPEGYSVSREKKERFSLILESASTNQTSMYLCASRSGQGQAFFGQGTRLTVV.

This sequence joins TRBV9 and TRBJ1-4; 8 bases fit TRBD1. Germline-derived CDR1 and CDR2 are SGDLS and YYNGEE. The CDR3 loop spans 14 amino acids. Germline trimming cut 2 bases from V and 4 bases from J; bases unmatched to any gene: 1. CDR3 region: CASSVTGVNEKLFF. The CDR3 nucleotides read TGTGCCAGCAGCGTGACAGGGGTTAATGAAAAACTGTTTTTT.

This clonotype appeared a few times. The chain uses TRBV29-1 and TRBJ1-1; D is possibly TRBD1 (5 bases). This CDR3 has 12 amino acids. Germline CDR1 and CDR2: SQVTM and ANQGSEA. The germline V and J ends were trimmed by 5 bases and 8 bases, with 15 bases remaining between them. The CDR3 DNA reads as TGCAGCGTTCTCGCAGGAGGGGTAGAAGCTTTCTTT. Amino acids: CSVLAGGVEAFF.

The chain uses TRBV28 and TRBJ2-2; possible D gene TRBD2, 6 bases. CDR3 size: 16 residues. CDR1 and CDR2 (germline): MDHEN, SYDVKM. V was trimmed by 7 bases and J by 3 bases, leaving 18 bases between them. CDR3 residues: CASMGRGTGDTGELFF. In nucleotides, the CDR3 is TGTGCCAGCATGGGGCGGGGAACAGGAGACACCGGGGAGCTGTTTTTT.

V usage is TRBV7-2 and J usage is TRBJ1-5, with a tentative D call TRBD1 (6 bases). V was shortened by 3 bases and J by 3 bases, with 12 bases between the two germline ends. Germline V lookup: CDR1 SGHTA, CDR2 FQGNSA. The CDR3 totals 15 residues. The CDR3 reads CASSLQQGSNQPQHF. CDR3 in DNA: TGTGCCAGCAGCTTGCAACAGGGTTCCAATCAGCCCCAGCATTTT.

This chain connects TRBV29-1 to TRBJ1-1, with D unresolved. Trimming removed 5 bases from V and 4 bases from J, with 8 bases in between. Germline V gives CDR1 SQVTM, CDR2 ANQGSEA. CDR3 length: 11 amino acids. In DNA, the CDR3 is TGCAGCGTTCCGGACCCCACTGAAGCTTTCTTT. Its protein is CSVPDPTEAFF.

This chain connects TRBV2 to TRBJ1-2; D might be TRBD1 (6 bases). Germline V gives CDR1 SNHLY, CDR2 FYNNEI. V was trimmed by 8 bases and J by 6 bases, leaving 13 bases between them. The CDR3 is 12 amino acids. The DNA for the CDR3 is TGTGCCAGCCCCTTCGGGGGCCATGGCTACACCTTC. This translates into CASPFGGHGYTF. Looking up the rest from reference TRBV2 and TRBJ1-2 gives the full variable domain: EPEVTQTPSHQVTQMGQEVILRCVPISNHLYFYWYRQILGQKVEFLVSFYNNEISEKSEIFDDQFSVERPDGSNFTLKIRSTKLEDSAMYFCASPFGGHGYTFGSGTRLTVV.

There are a few counts of this clonotype. The V and J genes are TRBV7-9 and TRBJ1-2; D not certain. The CDR3 covers 14 residues. Germline values: CDR1 SEHNR, CDR2 FQNEAQ (reference sequence). Trimming removed 2 bases at V and 4 bases at J, with 11 bases between. The CDR3 region has the DNA TGTGCCAGCAGCTTAAAGGGCAGACTCTATGGCTACACCTTC. It translates to CASSLKGRLYGYTF.

This chain joins TRBV7-9 and TRBJ1-5; 9 bases fit TRBD1. V lost 11 bases and J lost 3; bases outside the gene matches: 8. Germline assignment: CDR1 SEHNR and CDR2 FQNEAQ (reference sequence). The CDR3 covers 14 residues. The CDR3 here is CASGTGSPNQPQHF. As DNA, the CDR3 is TGTGCCTCCGGGACAGGGTCACCCAATCAGCCCCAGCATTTT.

This clonotype was seen at least ten times. This chain uses TRBV6-2 or TRBV6-3 with TRBJ2-1, with TRBD2 matching over 9 bases. This CDR3 contains 16 residues. Germline loops: CDR1 MNHEY, CDR2 SVGEGT. With 2 bases clipped from V and 1 base from J, the junction kept 3 bases outside the gene matches. CDR3 region: CASSYGGGASYNEQFF. The CDR3, as DNA: TGTGCCAGCAGTTACGGCGGGGGGGCATCCTACAATGAGCAGTTCTTC.

This clonotype was recorded at least ten times. The chain has TRBV7-2 and TRBJ2-1; 12 bases map to TRBD2. The CDR3 extends over 17 amino acids. J gave up 5 bases and V 1 base, and 6 bases lay outside the gene matches. Germline V CDR1 and CDR2: SGHTA, FQGNSA. The CDR3 DNA reads as TGTGCCAGCAGCTTAGTGTTTTCTAGCGGGGGGGACAATGAGCAGTTCTTC. It yields the protein CASSLVFSSGGDNEQFF.

This chain connects TRBV7-9 to TRBJ2-5; tentatively, D is TRBD2 (5 bases). The V end lost 5 bases, the J end lost 0 bases, and 10 bases lay between the germline ends. The CDR3 totals 14 residues. Germline V gene sequence: CDR1 SEHNR, CDR2 FQNEAQ (reference sequence). CDR3 sequence: CASSPGDYQETQYF. The CDR3 DNA is TGTGCCAGCAGCCCCGGGGATTACCAAGAGACCCAGTACTTC.

In its sample, this clonotype was seen once. It may be a read error: a sequence one base away is much more abundant. The chain uses TRBV24-1 and TRBJ2-7; weak D call: TRBD2 (7 bases). Germline V gene data show CDR1 as KGHDR and CDR2 as SFDVKD. CDR3 length equals 16 residues. The ends were cut back, 0 bases at V and 7 bases at J, with 18 bases in the middle. Here the CDR3 reads CATSDLAGGLRGEQYF. In nucleotides, the CDR3 is TGTGCCACCAGTGATTTGGCCGGGGGGCTTAGGGGTGAGCAGTACTTC.

The chain joins TRBV10-3 to TRBJ1-2; D unresolved. V lost 4 bases and J 4 bases, leaving 13 bases between the germline ends. Germline CDR1 is ENHRY and CDR2 is SYGVKD. CDR3 size: 14 residues. The CDR3: CAISGTLVTYGYTF. For the CDR3, the DNA is TGTGCCATCAGTGGGACCCTGGTTACCTATGGCTACACCTTC.

This chain connects TRBV19 to TRBJ2-5, with no clear D. This CDR3 region has 14 residues. V was trimmed by 5 bases and J by 5 bases, leaving 15 bases between them. CDR1 and CDR2 (germline): LNHDA, SQIVND (reference sequence). The CDR3 protein is CASSPRSPKETQYF. DNA for the CDR3: TGTGCCAGTAGTCCACGCAGTCCTAAGGAGACCCAGTACTTC.

This clonotype appeared a few times. The chain is built from TRBV18 and TRBJ2-1; possible D gene TRBD2, 6 bases. CDR1 and CDR2 (germline): KGHSH, LQKENI. Trimming removed 6 bases from V and 9 bases from J, with 24 bases in between. CDR3 length: 16 amino acids. The CDR3 sequence is CASSLNINGGGSEQFF. The CDR3 DNA follows: TGTGCCAGCTCCCTCAATATTAACGGGGGTGGCAGTGAGCAGTTCTTC.

This clonotype was seen a few times. The chain combines TRBV10-3 with TRBJ2-5; a weak D match, TRBD2 (5 bases). V dropped 7 bases and J dropped 4 bases, with 10 bases sitting between them. Germline CDR1 reads ENHRY; CDR2 reads SYGVKD. This CDR3 has 12 residues. Written as DNA, the CDR3 is TGTGCCATCATGCGGGCCGGAGAGACCCAGTACTTC. Protein product: CAIMRAGETQYF.

Comments on this clonotype: This may arise from a read error, as a much more abundant clone is one base away. The chain couples TRBV29-1 to TRBJ2-4; D gene ambiguous. Near its end, the DNA agrees better with TRBJ2-7, so the J call may be wrong. CDR3 length equals 13 residues. Germline values: CDR1 SQVTM, CDR2 ANQGSEA. This chain's CDR3 is CSVHLASPYEQYF. The DNA of the CDR3 is TGCAGCGTTCATCTCGCTTCCCCCTACGAGCAGTACTTC.

The V gene is TRBV5-1, the J gene TRBJ2-5; 7 bases are a match to TRBD2. After removal of 4 bases from V and 3 bases from J, the junction contained 12 bases not matched to a gene. Looked up from germline, CDR1 is SGHRS and CDR2 is YFSETQ. The CDR3 spans 16 residues. The CDR3 reads CASSVGGVGGKETQYF. CDR3 nucleotides: TGCGCCAGCAGCGTCGGTGGGGTCGGGGGGAAAGAGACCCAGTACTTC.

V gene TRBV11-2 combines with J gene TRBJ2-1; no clear D. Germline V gene data show CDR1 as SGHAT and CDR2 as FQNNGV. V was trimmed by 5 bases and J by 13 bases, leaving 18 bases between them. This CDR3 region has 13 residues. DNA for the CDR3: TGTGCCAGCAGCCCGGACCGTTCGGAGACCCAGTTCTTC. This translates into CASSPDRSETQFF.

This clonotype was detected many times. This chain uses TRBV25-1 with TRBJ2-3; D ambiguous. The V end lost 5 bases, the J end lost 1 base, and 4 bases lay between the germline ends. This CDR3 has 12 amino acids. CDR1 is MGHDK and CDR2 is SYGVNS in the germline V gene. The CDR3 DNA reads as TGTGCCAGCAGTATAGGCACAGATACGCAGTATTTT. It specifies CASSIGTDTQYF. Full variable domain (remainder filled in from reference TRBV25-1 and TRBJ2-3): EADIYQTPRYLVIGTGKKITLECSQTMGHDKMYWYQQDPGMELHLIHYSYGVNSTEKGDLSSESTVSRIRTEHFPLTLESARPSHTSQYLCASSIGTDTQYFGPGTRLTVL.

This chain links TRBV7-2 with TRBJ1-5; 8 bases agree with TRBD1. V lost 0 bases and J lost 6; bases outside the gene matches: 4. The germline V gene encodes CDR1 SGHTA and CDR2 FQGNSA. The CDR3 runs 15 residues. The CDR3 region has the DNA TGTGCCAGCAGCTTAGCGACAGGGGTGGGTCAGCCCCAGCATTTT. Amino acids: CASSLATGVGQPQHF.

The chain recombines TRBV4-1 with TRBJ1-1; 7 nucleotides line up with TRBD1. This CDR3 has 15 amino acids. V shed 0 bases, J shed 2 bases, and the junction held 3 bases outside the gene matches. In germline, CDR1 is MGHRA, CDR2 YSYEKL. CDR3 nucleotide sequence: TGCGCCAGCAGCCAAGAAAACAGGGGAAACACTGAAGCTTTCTTT. This sequence encodes CASSQENRGNTEAFF.

The chain uses TRBV20-1 and TRBJ1-1; D possibly corresponds to TRBD1 (5 bases). Trimming pared 3 bases from V and 0 bases from J, leaving 11 bases between. CDR3 length: 14 amino acids. Germline values: CDR1 DFQATT, CDR2 SNEGSKA (reference sequence). CDR3: CSASGATVNTEAFF. CDR3 DNA: TGCAGTGCTAGTGGAGCGACAGTGAACACTGAAGCTTTCTTT.

For this clonotype: Compared with germline, one end of the junction differs, possibly owing to a read error. The genes are TRBV20-1 and TRBJ2-1, with D perhaps matching TRBD1 (5 bases). The CDR3 consists of 19 residues. CDR1 is DFQATT, CDR2 SNEGSKA, per germline (reference sequence). The CDR3 loop reads CSAGTLQETLPSSYNGQFF. The CDR3 coding sequence is TGCAGTGCTGGAACTTTACAGGAAACCCTTCCAAGCTCCTACAATGGGCAGTTCTTC.

About this clonotype: The junction differs from germline at one of its ends, possibly a read error. The chain joins TRBV20-1 to TRBJ1-6; D remains ambiguous. This CDR3 has 15 residues. CDR1 and CDR2 from the germline V gene are DFQATT and SNEGSKA (reference sequence). The CDR3 DNA follows: TGCAGTGCTAGAGCAAAGTCCTGGGAGAATTCACCCCGCCACTTT. Its protein is CSARAKSWENSPRHF.

This clonotype was detected ten times or more. V usage is TRBV20-1 and J usage is TRBJ1-1; D remains ambiguous. The CDR3 runs to 13 residues. Germline V gene lookup returns CDR1 DFQATT and CDR2 SNEGSKA (reference sequence). V lost 0 bases, J lost 10 bases, and 15 bases lay in between. This CDR3 reads CSARDNPGKGAFF. The DNA for the CDR3 is TGCAGTGCTAGAGATAACCCGGGGAAGGGAGCTTTCTTT.